Below are 10 T cell receptor beta chains sequenced from a single sample in a study of Ad26.COV2.S vaccination and SARS-CoV-2 variants. Profiled with immunoSEQ multiplex PCR; TCRdb holds only in-frame clones, not every one. The table lists about half a million clones, roughly nine tenths of them singletons. Sample treatment: 19 received Ad26.COV2.S at low or high dose, single or two shots; 5 received placebo; per-sample allocation not given. All samples were drawn on day 63, counting from the first vaccine or placebo injection. The specimen comprised peripheral blood, sampled in a trial of Ad26.COV2.S vaccine versus placebo. The receptors were gathered from a person aged 18 to 65 who received the Ad26.COV2.S COVID-19 vaccine or a placebo.

This clone was counted once. The rearrangement links TRBV6-5 to TRBJ1-5; D remains unclear. V lost 5 bases and J 6 bases, leaving 17 bases between the germline ends. Germline-derived CDR1 and CDR2 are MNHEY and SVGAGI. The CDR3 sequence is 15 residues long. CDR3 DNA sequence: TGTGCCAGCAGTAACTGGGGAGGAGCGGGTCAGCCCCAGCATTTT. It is translated as CASSNWGGAGQPQHF.

J is TRBJ1-6 and V is TRBV6-5; D gene uncertain. Trimming removed 6 bases at V and 10 bases at J, with 7 bases between. The germline gives CDR1 MNHEY, CDR2 SVGAGI. The CDR3 is 11 residues long. DNA for the CDR3: TGTGCCAGCAGGGGTTCGTCACCCCTCCACTTT. It translates to CASRGSSPLHF.

CDR3 region: CASSRKTGADTQYF. CDR3 nucleotides: TGTGCCAGCAGCCGCAAAACAGGGGCAGATACGCAGTATTTT. This chain links TRBV14 with TRBJ2-3, with 7 bases fitting TRBD1. This CDR3 has 14 amino acids. From germline, CDR1 is SGHDN and CDR2 FVKESK. V was pared by 4 bases and J by 4 bases, with 5 bases of the junction left unmatched.

This sequence joins TRBV28 and TRBJ1-2; D is ambiguous. This CDR3 region has 12 residues. Per the germline V gene, CDR1 is MDHEN and CDR2 is SYDVKM. The germline V and J ends were trimmed by 1 base and 7 bases, with 7 bases remaining between them. The CDR3 DNA sequence: TGTGCCAGCAGTTTATTAGGGTTTGGCTACACCTTC. Translated, it gives CASSLLGFGYTF.

The chain joins TRBV6-4 to TRBJ2-2; D unresolved. Between the trimmed V and J ends, which lost 5 bases and 3 bases, there was a span of 10 bases. CDR3 length: 14 amino acids. Germline assignment: CDR1 MRHNA and CDR2 SNTAGT. The CDR3 bases are TGTGCCAGCAGTTATCAAGAGGACACCGGGGAGCTGTTTTTT. As protein: CASSYQEDTGELFF.

In this sample, this clone turned up a few times. The chain recombines TRBV7-9 with TRBJ1-1; D unclear. V gave up 7 bases and J gave up 1 base, with 10 bases separating them. Germline CDR1 is SEHNR and CDR2 is FQNEAQ (reference sequence). This CDR3 comprises 13 residues. CDR3 in DNA: TGTGCCAGCACCCCGTGGGCGAACACTGAAGCTTTCTTT. Protein sequence: CASTPWANTEAFF.

The chain joins TRBV18 to TRBJ2-7; no clear D gene. Germline-derived CDR1 and CDR2 are KGHSH and LQKENI. The ends were cut back, 6 bases at V and 2 bases at J, with 11 bases in the middle. This CDR3 has 13 residues. CDR3 sequence reads: CASSLRSTYEQYF. The CDR3 nucleotides read TGTGCCAGCTCCCTTAGGTCCACCTACGAGCAGTACTTC.

The chain links TRBV3-1 (or the pseudogene TRBV3-2) to TRBJ1-5; maybe TRBD1 (5 bases). V was trimmed by 0 bases and J by 3 bases, leaving 9 bases between them. Germline V lookup: CDR1 LGHDT, CDR2 YNNKEL (reference sequence). CDR3 length: 15 residues. The CDR3 bases are TGTGCCAGCAGCCAAGATGGGACCTCCAATCAGCCCCAGCATTTT. Protein product: CASSQDGTSNQPQHF.

The rearrangement uses TRBV20-1 and TRBJ1-5; 9 nucleotides match TRBD1. CDR1 DFQATT and CDR2 SNEGSKA come from the germline V gene (reference sequence). V gave up 3 bases and J gave up 3 bases; unmatched junction bases: 6. The CDR3 is 15 residues long. CDR3 in amino acids: CSASSRTGVNQPQHF. The CDR3 DNA reads TGCAGTGCTAGTTCTAGGACAGGGGTCAATCAGCCCCAGCATTTT.

The gene calls are TRBV7-2 and TRBJ2-6, with TRBD1 identical over 12 bases. CDR1 is SGHTA and CDR2 is FQGNSA in the germline V gene. Trimming removed 2 bases from V and 3 bases from J; junction bases left unmatched: 8. The CDR3 sequence is 19 residues long. The CDR3 region is CASSLKLGQGARGANVLTF. The CDR3 bases are TGTGCCAGCAGCTTAAAATTGGGACAGGGGGCGCGTGGGGCCAACGTCCTGACTTTC.